Below, 3 T cell receptor beta chains from the same sample are listed, as sequenced in a study of blood T cells in healthy people across ages (dated by TCRdb to the mid-2010s). Libraries were built with 5' RACE. Sequencer: Illumina HiSeq 2500. A second PCR of roughly 7 to 11 cycles was performed with a sample-barcoded 5' primer and a J-beta primer mix. Starting from the raw public reads, TCRdb applied fastp trimming at Q25, assembled clones with MiXCR and retained in-frame beta chains. When rows share a CDR3 protein, they turn into one entry using the most common DNA and genes. Within this sample are about a million distinct CDR3 sequences, with approximately 50% of them counted one time only. The top ten clonotypes cover over 20% of the sample. The sample was blood. These receptors were collected from a woman between 55 and 75 years old in good health.

The table lists this clonotype with a few counts. The J gene is TRBJ2-1, the V gene TRBV6-1, with 7 bases that match TRBD2. The junction had 9 bases not matched to a gene; V was cut back by 0 bases and J by 10 bases. The germline gives CDR1 MNHNS, CDR2 SASEGT. CDR3 length equals 15 residues. In DNA, the CDR3 is TGTGCCAGCAGTGAAGCGGGGGGGATCTGGGAAGAGCAGTTCTTC. Amino acid sequence: CASSEAGGIWEEQFF.

This clonotype turned up a few times. J is TRBJ2-7 and V is TRBV28; D call uncertain. The CDR3 covers 18 residues. Trimming left V 5 bases short and J 0 bases short, with 23 bases between. The germline CDR1 and CDR2 sequences are MDHEN and SYDVKM. This CDR3 is CASSALRMGPSSSYEQYF. CDR3 bases: TGTGCCAGCAGTGCGCTTAGGATGGGCCCATCGAGCTCCTACGAGCAGTACTTC.

This clonotype was seen only a few times. This chain connects TRBV29-1 to TRBJ2-5, with D possibly TRBD1 on 5 matching bases. The CDR3 contains 13 residues. CDR1 SQVTM and CDR2 ANQGSEA come from the germline V gene. V was trimmed by 5 bases and J by 5 bases, leaving 15 bases between them. For the CDR3, the DNA is TGCAGCGTTTTCCAGGGATTGCGGGAGACCCAGTACTTC. Translating it yields CSVFQGLRETQYF.